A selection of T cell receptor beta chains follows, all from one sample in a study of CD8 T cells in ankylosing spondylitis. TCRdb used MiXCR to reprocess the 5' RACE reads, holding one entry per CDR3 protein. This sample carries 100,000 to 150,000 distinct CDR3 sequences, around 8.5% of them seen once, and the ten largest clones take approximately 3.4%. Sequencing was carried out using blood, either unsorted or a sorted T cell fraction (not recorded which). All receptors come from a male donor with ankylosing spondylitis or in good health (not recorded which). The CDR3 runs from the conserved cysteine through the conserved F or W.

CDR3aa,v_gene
CASSSGLAGGPMETQYF,TRBV5-1
CASRDSLANSYNEQFF,TRBV12-3/TRBV12-4
CASSRGQLTNTGELFF,TRBV5-1
CASILPNSGSSYNEQFF,TRBV12-3/TRBV12-4
CSVVLGKGYGYTF,TRBV29-1
CATSREGVGQETQYF,TRBV15
CSAQGDWRVETQYF,TRBV20-1
CASSQWGRDTEAFF,TRBV4-3
CASSPGWKETQYF,TRBV18
CASSADSFYEQYF,TRBV2
CSARELAGVGEQYF,TRBV20-1
CASSLGGWGDTQYF,TRBV7-2
CASSHLVRGDQPQHF,TRBV4-1
CASSLFLDANTGELFF,TRBV7-8
CASSLKAGSYNEQFF,TRBV5-1
CSTETGAHEQYF,TRBV29-1
CSAGGLATYEQYF,TRBV20-1
CCAPLSGRELFYEQYF,TRBV20-1